One sample yielded the 23 T cell receptor beta chains listed below, sequenced in a study of shared clonotypes between healthy human individuals. CD45RO-negative CD8 cells positively selected for CCR7 made up the naive population, which excluded terminally differentiated effector memory CD45RA+ cells. The protocol was immunoSEQ multiplex PCR, while the TCRdb copy is restricted to in-frame clones and leaves out a portion. In the table there are 2 million to 2.5 million clones, approximately 94% of which are singletons. Sequencing was carried out using naive CD8+ T cells sorted from blood. The receptors originated from a man aged 18 to 30 in good health.

The V gene is TRBV27, the J gene TRBJ2-7; 7 positions match TRBD2. The V gene end was trimmed by 5 bases and the J gene end by 3 bases; junction bases not matched to a gene: 10. CDR3 length: 15 residues. Per the germline V gene, CDR1 is MNHEY and CDR2 is SMNVEV (reference sequence). The CDR3 sequence: CASSTSSTSVYEQYF. CDR3 sequence (DNA): TGTGCCAGCAGTACTTCCTCAACTAGCGTCTACGAGCAGTACTTC.

This sequence joins TRBV19 and TRBJ1-6, with a possible D match to TRBD1 (6 bases). The CDR3 is 12 residues long. Trimming took off 5 bases at V and 16 bases at J, with 15 bases between the two ends. The germline gives CDR1 LNHDA, CDR2 SQIVND (reference sequence). The CDR3 reads CASSVGQTPLHF. The CDR3 nucleotides read TGTGCCAGTAGTGTCGGACAGACCCCTCTCCACTTT.

In DNA, the CDR3 is TGTGCCACCTCCGAGACCGGGGTGGGATACAATGAGCAGTTCTTC. It is translated as CATSETGVGYNEQFF. The J gene is TRBJ2-1, the V gene TRBV7-8; TRBD2 might be the D (5 bases). This CDR3 comprises 15 residues. CDR1 and CDR2 from the germline V gene are SGHVS and FQNEAQ. Trimming removed 10 bases from V and 4 bases from J, with 20 bases in between.

This sequence joins TRBV5-4 and TRBJ1-2; maybe TRBD1 (5 bases). The germline CDR1 and CDR2 sequences are SGHNT and YYREEE (reference sequence). This CDR3 is 17 amino acids long. V was pared by 0 bases and J by 0 bases, with 15 bases between. Written as DNA, the CDR3 is TGTGCCAGCAGCTTGGACGGACACCGCCCAGCTAACTATGGCTACACCTTC. Residues: CASSLDGHRPANYGYTF.

This chain uses TRBV6-5 with TRBJ2-7; D unresolved. Per the germline V gene, CDR1 is MNHEY and CDR2 is SVGAGI. The CDR3 contains 15 residues. Trimming shortened V by 2 bases and J by 0 bases, and 11 bases separated the two germline ends. The CDR3 nucleotides are TGTGCCAGCAGTTACGATCCACCACCCTCCTACGAGCAGTACTTC. Amino acid sequence: CASSYDPPPSYEQYF.

The CDR3 sequence is CASRWTGQGSNEQFF. CDR3 DNA: TGTGCCAGCAGGTGGACGGGACAGGGGTCCAATGAGCAGTTCTTC. J is TRBJ2-1 and V is TRBV27; 10 positions match TRBD1. V trimming: 6 bases; J trimming: 6 bases; junction bases outside the gene matches: 8. The germline CDR1 and CDR2 sequences are MNHEY and SMNVEV (reference sequence). The CDR3 has 15 amino acids.

This clone has a single count. The J gene is TRBJ2-2, the V gene TRBV5-6, with D possibly TRBD2 on 7 matching bases. The CDR3 totals 16 residues. The ends were cut back, 2 bases at V and 4 bases at J, with 15 bases in the middle. Per the germline V gene, CDR1 is SGHDT and CDR2 is YYEEEE. CDR3 sequence: CASSFQGGASTGELFF. The CDR3 DNA reads TGTGCCAGCAGCTTCCAAGGGGGGGCGTCCACCGGGGAGCTGTTTTTT.

V gene TRBV27 combines with J gene TRBJ1-1; no clear D. Germline V gene lookup returns CDR1 MNHEY and CDR2 SMNVEV (reference sequence). The CDR3 has 13 residues. V lost 3 bases and J lost 3, with 8 bases in between. CDR3 DNA: TGTGCCAGCAGTTTCGGCAGCGACACTGAAGCTTTCTTT. Its translation is CASSFGSDTEAFF.

The chain links TRBV4-1 to TRBJ1-6; 8 bases match TRBD1. In germline, CDR1 is MGHRA, CDR2 YSYEKL. CDR3 size: 16 residues. After removal of 1 base from V and 7 bases from J, the junction contained 6 bases not matched to a gene. The CDR3 loop is CASSQVVGQGNSPLHF. The CDR3 DNA is TGCGCCAGCAGCCAAGTTGTTGGACAGGGCAATTCACCCCTCCACTTT.

The CDR3 coding sequence is TGCGCCAGCGGTAATGGCGGAAGCTCCTACAATGAGCAGTTCTTC. Its protein is CASGNGGSSYNEQFF. V is TRBV4-1 and J is TRBJ2-1; no clear D. Germline CDR1 is MGHRA and CDR2 is YSYEKL. The CDR3 totals 15 residues. V lost 8 bases and J lost 0, with 14 bases in between.

CDR3 nucleotides: TGTGCCACCAGCAGAGATCGAGGCGTTCGGACTGAAAAACTGTTTTTT. Translation: CATSRDRGVRTEKLFF. The chain links TRBV15 to TRBJ1-4; no reliable D call. Looked up from germline, CDR1 is LNHNV and CDR2 is YYDKDF (reference sequence). Trimming took 0 bases from V and 7 from J, leaving 15 bases between them. The CDR3 totals 16 residues.

On this clone: A clone one base away is much larger, so this may be a read error. The sample holds other DNA sequences that translate to the same CDR3. The V and J genes are TRBV11-2 and TRBJ2-7; no reliable D call. This CDR3 contains 12 residues. From germline, CDR1 is SGHAT and CDR2 FQNNGV. Trimming left V 1 base short and J 2 bases short, with 3 bases between. The CDR3 sequence: CASSLGAYEQYF. CDR3 sequence (DNA): TGTGCCAGCAGCTTAGGAGCCTACGAGCAGTACTTC.

The genes are TRBV11-2 and TRBJ2-5; no clear D. The CDR3 consists of 14 residues. Trimming shortened V by 0 bases and J by 1 base, and 6 bases separated the two germline ends. Germline V gene data show CDR1 as SGHAT and CDR2 as FQNNGV. In DNA form, the CDR3 reads TGTGCCAGCAGCTTAGAACTGATCCAAGAGACCCAGTACTTC. It is translated as CASSLELIQETQYF.

The V gene is TRBV5-1, the J gene TRBJ2-3; possibly TRBD1 for D (6 bases). V was clipped by 3 bases and J by 2 bases, with 16 bases between them. CDR3 length: 16 residues. Germline assignment: CDR1 SGHRS and CDR2 YFSETQ. For the CDR3, the DNA is TGCGCCAGCAGCTCCTCCGGGACAAGTGTCACAGATACGCAGTATTTT. This gives the protein CASSSSGTSVTDTQYF. Supplemented by reference TRBV5-1 and TRBJ2-3, the full variable domain reads KAGVTQTPRYLIKTRGQQVTLSCSPISGHRSVSWYQQTPGQGLQFLFEYFSETQRNKGNFPGRFSGRQFSNSRSEMNVSTLELGDSALYLCASSSSGTSVTDTQYFGPGTRLTVL.

With respect to this clone: Different DNA sequences within this sample yield the same CDR3. The J gene is TRBJ2-7, the V gene TRBV6-5; 7 bases match TRBD1. V dropped 6 bases and J dropped 0; count of bases not matched to a gene: 8. The CDR3 contains 15 residues. CDR1 and CDR2 from the germline V gene are MNHEY and SVGAGI. The CDR3 DNA reads as TGTGCCAGCAGGTCCGGGACAGAGAGCTCCTACGAGCAGTACTTC. Translating gives CASRSGTESSYEQYF.

The chain couples TRBV27 to TRBJ2-1, with 10 bases aligning to TRBD2. V shed 7 bases and J 5 bases; nucleotides not matched to a gene: 11. Germline loops: CDR1 MNHEY, CDR2 SMNVEV (reference sequence). The CDR3 covers 16 residues. DNA of the CDR3: TGTGCCAGCACGACTTTACAGCGGGGGGGAGACAATGAGCAGTTCTTC. This codes for CASTTLQRGGDNEQFF.

This chain links TRBV4-3 with TRBJ1-1; 7 bases map to TRBD1. Trimming removed 3 bases from V and 10 bases from J; junction bases left unmatched: 11. In germline, CDR1 is LGHNA, CDR2 YSLEER. The CDR3 sequence is 14 residues long. The CDR3 reads CASSQAQGRAPAFF. The CDR3 DNA reads as TGCGCCAGCAGCCAGGCACAGGGGCGAGCGCCAGCTTTCTTT.

This chain links TRBV5-1 with TRBJ2-7; D is uncertain. This CDR3 comprises 13 residues. CDR1 and CDR2 (germline): SGHRS, YFSETQ. Trimming cost V 1 base and J 6 bases, with 11 bases left between them. In DNA form, the CDR3 reads TGCGCCAGCAGCTTGTTAGGGCCCGGCGAGCAGTACTTC. Amino acid sequence: CASSLLGPGEQYF.

The gene calls are TRBV6-6 and TRBJ2-2, with D possibly being TRBD2 (6 bases). Trimming left V 5 bases short and J 8 bases short, with 12 bases between. The CDR3 runs to 13 residues. Germline lookup yields CDR1 MNHNY and CDR2 SVGAGI (reference sequence). CDR3 sequence: CASSIGGHGELFF. The DNA for the CDR3 is TGTGCCAGCAGTATCGGGGGTCATGGGGAGCTGTTTTTT.

The chain joins TRBV6-6 to TRBJ2-2; D unclear. The germline V gene has CDR1 MNHNY and CDR2 SVGAGI (reference sequence). The length of the CDR3 is 13 residues. V was pared by 5 bases and J by 5 bases, with 9 bases between. The CDR3 protein is CASSPLRTGELFF. In DNA form, the CDR3 reads TGTGCCAGCAGTCCTCTCCGGACCGGGGAGCTGTTTTTT.

In regard to this clone: One end of the junction is discordant with germline, which a read error may explain. The chain recombines TRBV7-9 with TRBJ2-3, with 8 positions matching TRBD1. Germline loops: CDR1 SEHNR, CDR2 FQNEAQ (reference sequence). This CDR3 is built from 13 residues. CDR3 nucleotide sequence: TGTGCCAGCAGCTCGGGACAGGTGCGCGAGGGAGATTTT. Its protein is CASSSGQVREGDF. The full variable domain, in which reference TRBV7-9 and TRBJ2-3 provide the parts outside the CDR3, is DTGVSQNPRHKITKRGQNVTFRCDPISEHNRLYWYRQTLGQGPEFLTYFQNEAQLEKSRLLSDRFSAERPKGSFSTLEIQRTEQGDSAMYLCASSSGQVREGDFGPGTRLTVL.

To note about this clone: Its ends do not fully match the called genes, so a read error is possible. The chain has TRBV7-3 and TRBJ2-5, with 10 bases lining up with TRBD2. This CDR3 is built from 15 residues. Germline V gene data show CDR1 as SGHTA and CDR2 as FQGTGA. The CDR3 spells CASSLTSGETETQYF. DNA for the CDR3: TGTGCCAGCAGCCTAACTAGCGGGGAAACAGAGACCCAGTACTTC.

To note about this clone: The same CDR3 can be traced to other DNA sequences in this sample. CDR3 amino acids: CASSSGINYGYTF. In DNA form, the CDR3 reads TGCGCCAGCAGTTCCGGGATTAACTATGGCTACACCTTC. The chain is built from TRBV5-1 and TRBJ1-2; D is unclear. This CDR3 is built from 13 residues. The germline V gene encodes CDR1 SGHRS and CDR2 YFSETQ. The germline V and J ends were trimmed by 5 bases and 1 base, with 9 bases remaining between them.